The 20 T cell receptor beta chains below come from one sample, sequenced in a study of blood T cell repertoires in COVID-19 (dated by TCRdb to the early 2020s). The library was built by means of the immunoSEQ multiplex PCR assay. In its TCRdb copy, this immuneACCESS table keeps in-frame sequences only and misses some clones. Where compared with another copy, unresolved V genes explain less than half of these, and the others have no known cause. For this sample the table gives roughly 280,000 clones, of which around 88% were detected only once. Together, the top ten hold approximately 2% of the sample. The sample comprised peripheral blood. Source of these receptors: a man aged 30 to 45 with active or convalescent COVID-19.

The J gene is TRBJ2-7, the V gene TRBV6-5; 10 bases agree with TRBD1. Germline V CDR1 and CDR2: MNHEY, SVGAGI. The CDR3 is 15 amino acids. The V segment lost 6 bases and the J segment 3 bases; nucleotides outside the gene matches: 8. This CDR3 is CASRADRGRLYEQYF. The CDR3 DNA sequence: TGTGCCAGCAGGGCCGACAGGGGGCGCCTCTACGAGCAGTACTTC.

The chain has TRBV19 and TRBJ1-4; 7 nucleotides line up with TRBD1. The CDR3 runs 14 residues. The germline V gene encodes CDR1 LNHDA and CDR2 SQIVND (reference sequence). V shed 7 bases, J shed 4 bases, and the junction held 6 bases outside the gene matches. The CDR3 DNA sequence: TGTGCCAGTACTCACAGGGGAGATAATGAAAAACTGTTTTTT. Its translation is CASTHRGDNEKLFF.

The rearrangement links TRBV9 to TRBJ1-1, with TRBD1 matching over 7 bases. The CDR3 extends over 14 amino acids. V shed 0 bases and J 4 bases; nucleotides not matched to a gene: 3. Germline CDR1 SGDLS, CDR2 YYNGEE. DNA for the CDR3: TGTGCCAGCAGCGTAGTTCCAGGGGGCACTGAAGCTTTCTTT. Protein: CASSVVPGGTEAFF.

V is TRBV10-3 and J is TRBJ2-7, with 9 bases fitting TRBD1. The J segment lost 6 bases and the V segment lost 6 bases, leaving 9 bases of the junction unmatched. The V gene's germline CDR1 is ENHRY and CDR2 SYGVKD. There are 14 residues in the CDR3. The CDR3 DNA reads TGTGCCATCAGCGCCGGGACAGGGCTCACCGAGCAGTACTTC. This gives the protein CAISAGTGLTEQYF.

This clone has more than one count but fewer than ten. The CDR3: CASLHLAGTHSGNTIYF. The CDR3 nucleotides are TGTGCCAGCTTACATTTGGCGGGGACGCACTCTGGAAACACCATATATTTT. The genes are TRBV18 and TRBJ1-3, with D maybe TRBD1 (5 bases). The CDR3 sequence is 17 residues long. Germline-derived CDR1 and CDR2 are KGHSH and LQKENI. Trimming pared 7 bases from V and 0 bases from J, leaving 19 bases between.

The CDR3 sequence is CASINTGGGGEKLFF. CDR3 in DNA: TGTGCCAGCATTAATACAGGGGGCGGGGGTGAAAAACTGTTTTTT. The rearrangement links TRBV6-6 to TRBJ1-4; TRBD1 agrees at 9 bases. The CDR3 loop spans 15 amino acids. V lost 7 bases to trimming and J lost 7 bases; unmatched junction nucleotides: 10. Germline lookup yields CDR1 MNHNY and CDR2 SVGAGI (reference sequence).

The rearrangement links TRBV5-4 to TRBJ1-1; D unclear. Trimming removed 4 bases from V and 4 bases from J, with 17 bases in between. This CDR3 region has 15 residues. Germline CDR1 and CDR2: SGHNT and YYREEE (reference sequence). Written as DNA, the CDR3 is TGTGCCAGCAGCCACCTTACAGATATCGGCACTGAAGCTTTCTTT. Protein product: CASSHLTDIGTEAFF.

The V gene is TRBV5-1, the J gene TRBJ2-3; weak D call: TRBD1 (5 bases). This CDR3 region has 14 residues. Germline CDR1 reads SGHRS; CDR2 reads YFSETQ. Trimming shortened V by 2 bases and J by 4 bases, and 11 bases separated the two germline ends. Here the CDR3 reads CASSFQGSADTQYF. As DNA, the CDR3 is TGCGCCAGCAGCTTTCAGGGTTCGGCAGATACGCAGTATTTT.

The chain couples TRBV9 to TRBJ1-1, with D unresolved. Trimming removed 6 bases from V and 1 base from J, with 13 bases in between. Germline V gene lookup returns CDR1 SGDLS and CDR2 YYNGEE. The CDR3 totals 14 residues. The CDR3 is CASTLLGQNTEAFF. CDR3 DNA sequence: TGTGCCAGCACCCTCCTCGGTCAGAACACTGAAGCTTTCTTT. The complete variable domain, with remaining parts taken from reference TRBV9 and TRBJ1-1, reads DSGVTQTPKHLITATGQRVTLRCSPRSGDLSVYWYQQSLDQGLQFLIQYYNGEERAKGNILERFSAQQFPDLHSELNLSSLELGDSALYFCASTLLGQNTEAFFGQGTRLTVV.

In this sample, this clone turned up a few times. V and J are TRBV4-2 and TRBJ1-1; D is perhaps TRBD1 (5 bases). With 0 bases removed from V and 7 bases from J, the gap between germline ends came to 9 bases. Germline V lookup: CDR1 LGHNA, CDR2 YNFKEQ. The CDR3 length is 13 residues. The chain's CDR3 is CASSQDPTGEAFF. As DNA, the CDR3 is TGTGCCAGCAGCCAAGACCCTACAGGTGAAGCTTTCTTT.

The chain uses TRBV27 and TRBJ2-3, with TRBD2 as a possible D gene (5 bases). V gave up 0 bases and J gave up 4 bases, with 8 bases separating them. Germline V gene sequence: CDR1 MNHEY, CDR2 SMNVEV (reference sequence). CDR3 length: 14 residues. As DNA, the CDR3 is TGTGCCAGCAGTTTATCTTACGGGGCAGATACGCAGTATTTT. It encodes CASSLSYGADTQYF.

The V call is TRBV13, the J call TRBJ1-4; D call uncertain. Germline assignment: CDR1 PRHDT and CDR2 FYEKMQ (reference sequence). The CDR3 is 17 residues long. Trimming took 5 bases from V and 3 from J, leaving 19 bases between them. The CDR3 nucleotides are TGTGCCAGCAGCCGACGATGGACGGAGGATCCTAATGAAAAACTGTTTTTT. Encoded protein: CASSRRWTEDPNEKLFF.

The rearrangement links TRBV9 to TRBJ2-7, with a possible D match to TRBD2 (5 bases). This CDR3 contains 14 residues. V shed 0 bases and J shed 3 bases, with 10 bases lying between them. The germline CDR1 and CDR2 sequences are SGDLS and YYNGEE. The CDR3 sequence: CASSVEDGDYEQYF. DNA for the CDR3: TGTGCCAGCAGCGTAGAGGACGGGGACTACGAGCAGTACTTC.

This clone was counted between two and nine times. The chain recombines TRBV3-1 (or the pseudogene TRBV3-2) with TRBJ2-5, with 12 bases fitting TRBD2. The CDR3 extends over 17 amino acids. Trimming at V came to 1 base and at J to 5 bases, leaving 8 bases not matched to a gene. Germline CDR1 reads LGHDT; CDR2 reads YNNKEL (reference sequence). In DNA, the CDR3 is TGTGCCAGCAGCCAAGTTGGGACTAGCGGGTTAACGGAGACCCAGTACTTC. Encoded protein: CASSQVGTSGLTETQYF.

J is TRBJ1-5 and V is TRBV5-5, with D perhaps matching TRBD1 (6 bases). The CDR3 extends over 14 amino acids. Deletions cut 4 bases from V and 5 bases from J, with 13 bases between. Germline CDR1 SGHKS, CDR2 YYEKEE (reference sequence). For the CDR3, the DNA is TGTGCCAGCAGCCTAGGACAGAGATATCAGCCCCAGCATTTT. This encodes CASSLGQRYQPQHF.

This chain joins TRBV5-4 and TRBJ1-2, with a weak D call TRBD1 (6 bases). Germline loops: CDR1 SGHNT, CDR2 YYREEE (reference sequence). The CDR3 runs to 13 residues. Trimming stripped 2 bases from V and 5 bases from J, with 10 bases between. The CDR3 protein is CASSLQGSYGYTF. Here the CDR3 DNA reads TGTGCCAGCAGCTTACAGGGCAGTTATGGCTACACCTTC.

This clone was observed many times. The rearrangement joins TRBV6-5 to TRBJ1-1; 10 bases are shared with TRBD1. Germline CDR1 MNHEY, CDR2 SVGAGI. The V and J ends lost 7 bases and 4 bases, in that order; junction bases with no gene match: 9. The CDR3 consists of 15 residues. The CDR3, as DNA: TGTGCCAGCACTGCCAGACAGGGGGCTAGCACTGAAGCTTTCTTT. Residues: CASTARQGASTEAFF.

This clone was observed a single time. The chain joins TRBV3-1 (or the pseudogene TRBV3-2) to TRBJ2-7; 10 bases match TRBD2. Germline V CDR1 and CDR2: LGHDT, YNNKEL (reference sequence). After removal of 1 base from V and 0 bases from J, the junction contained 3 bases not matched to a gene. This CDR3 contains 16 residues. The CDR3 DNA reads TGTGCCAGCAGCCAAGCCGGGACTAGCGTCTCCTACGAGCAGTACTTC. This gives the protein CASSQAGTSVSYEQYF.

The rearrangement joins TRBV5-6 to TRBJ2-7; 11 nucleotides align to TRBD1. CDR3 size: 16 residues. Germline CDR1 SGHDT, CDR2 YYEEEE. V dropped 0 bases and J dropped 4; count of bases not matched to a gene: 6. CDR3 sequence (DNA): TGTGCCAGCAGCTTGGCCGGGACAGGGGGGATATACGAGCAGTACTTC. Amino acids: CASSLAGTGGIYEQYF.

The sample holds one count of this clone. This sequence joins TRBV5-1 and TRBJ2-7; D call uncertain. CDR1 and CDR2 from the germline V gene are SGHRS and YFSETQ. This CDR3 has 15 amino acids. Trimming cost V 4 bases and J 3 bases, with 17 bases left between them. The CDR3 region has the DNA TGCGCCAGCAGCCCCCAAAAACGAGGAGTCTACGAGCAGTACTTC. Translated: CASSPQKRGVYEQYF. The full variable domain, rest sourced from reference TRBV5-1 and TRBJ2-7, is KAGVTQTPRYLIKTRGQQVTLSCSPISGHRSVSWYQQTPGQGLQFLFEYFSETQRNKGNFPGRFSGRQFSNSRSEMNVSTLELGDSALYLCASSPQKRGVYEQYFGPGTRLTVT.